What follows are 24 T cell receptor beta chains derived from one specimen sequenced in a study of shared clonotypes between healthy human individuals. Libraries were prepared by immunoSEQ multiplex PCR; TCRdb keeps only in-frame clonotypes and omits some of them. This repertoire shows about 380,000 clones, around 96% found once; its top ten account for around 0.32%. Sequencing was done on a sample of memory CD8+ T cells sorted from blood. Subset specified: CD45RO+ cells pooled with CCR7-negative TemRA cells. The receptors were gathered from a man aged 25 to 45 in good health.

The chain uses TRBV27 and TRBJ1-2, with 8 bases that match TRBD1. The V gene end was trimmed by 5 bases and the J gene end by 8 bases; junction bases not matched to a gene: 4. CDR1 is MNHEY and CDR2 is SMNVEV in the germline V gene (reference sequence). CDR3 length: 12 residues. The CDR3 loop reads CASSPHRGGYTF. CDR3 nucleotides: TGTGCCAGCAGTCCCCACAGGGGGGGCTACACCTTC.

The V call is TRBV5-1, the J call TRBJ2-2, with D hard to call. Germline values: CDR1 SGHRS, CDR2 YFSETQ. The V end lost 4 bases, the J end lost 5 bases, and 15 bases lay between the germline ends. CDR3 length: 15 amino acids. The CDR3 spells CASSLDARGTGELFF. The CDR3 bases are TGCGCCAGCAGCCTTGACGCGAGAGGTACCGGGGAGCTGTTTTTT.

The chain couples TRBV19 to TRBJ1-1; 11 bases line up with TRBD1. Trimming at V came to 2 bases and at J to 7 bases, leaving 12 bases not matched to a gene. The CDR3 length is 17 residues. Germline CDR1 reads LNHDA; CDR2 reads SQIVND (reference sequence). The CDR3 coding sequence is TGTGCCAGTAGTATATTAGGACAGGGGGCCTACATCGGTGAAGCTTTCTTT. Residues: CASSILGQGAYIGEAFF.

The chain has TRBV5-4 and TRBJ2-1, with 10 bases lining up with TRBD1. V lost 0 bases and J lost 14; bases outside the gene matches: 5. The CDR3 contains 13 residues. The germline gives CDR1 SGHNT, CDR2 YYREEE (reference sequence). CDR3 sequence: CASSLAGQGFKFF. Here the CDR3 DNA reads TGTGCCAGCAGCTTGGCGGGACAGGGGTTTAAGTTCTTC.

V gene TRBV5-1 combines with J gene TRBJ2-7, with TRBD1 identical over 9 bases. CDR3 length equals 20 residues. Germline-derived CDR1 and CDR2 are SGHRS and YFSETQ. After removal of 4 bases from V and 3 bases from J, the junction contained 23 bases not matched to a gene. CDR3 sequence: CASSLSPNRGRPPLSYEQYF. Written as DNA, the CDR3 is TGCGCCAGCAGCCTGTCCCCTAACAGGGGGCGCCCCCCCCTCAGCTACGAGCAGTACTTC.

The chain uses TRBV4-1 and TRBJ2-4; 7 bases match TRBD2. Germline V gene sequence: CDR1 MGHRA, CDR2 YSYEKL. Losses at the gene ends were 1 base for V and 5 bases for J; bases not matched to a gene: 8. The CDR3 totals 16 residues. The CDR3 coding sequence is TGCGCCAGCAGCCAAGTGGGCGGGAGTTTTCAAAACATTCAGTACTTC. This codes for CASSQVGGSFQNIQYF.

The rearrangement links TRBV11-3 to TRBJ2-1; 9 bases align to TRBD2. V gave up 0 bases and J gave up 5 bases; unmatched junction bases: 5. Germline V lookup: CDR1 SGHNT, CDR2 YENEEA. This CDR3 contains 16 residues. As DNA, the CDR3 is TGTGCCAGCAGCTTAGAGGGGACTAGCCCCAACAATGAGCAGTTCTTC. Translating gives CASSLEGTSPNNEQFF.

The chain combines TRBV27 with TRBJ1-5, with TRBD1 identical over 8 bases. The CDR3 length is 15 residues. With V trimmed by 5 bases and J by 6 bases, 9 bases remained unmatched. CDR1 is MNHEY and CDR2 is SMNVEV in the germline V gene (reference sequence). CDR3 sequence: CASSPDRDHRQPQHF. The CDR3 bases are TGTGCCAGCAGTCCGGACAGGGATCATCGTCAGCCCCAGCATTTT.

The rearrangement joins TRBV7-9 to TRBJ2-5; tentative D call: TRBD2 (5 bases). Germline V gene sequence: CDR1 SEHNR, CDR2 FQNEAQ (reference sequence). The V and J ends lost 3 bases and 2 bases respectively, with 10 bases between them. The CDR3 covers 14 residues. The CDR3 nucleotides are TGTGCCAGCAGCTTCGGGATCGTACAAGAGACCCAGTACTTC. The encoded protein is CASSFGIVQETQYF.

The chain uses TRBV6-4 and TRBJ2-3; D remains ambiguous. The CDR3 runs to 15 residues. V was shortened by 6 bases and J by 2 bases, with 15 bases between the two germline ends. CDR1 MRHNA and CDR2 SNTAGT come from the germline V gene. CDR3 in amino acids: CASSPMGYPTDTQYF. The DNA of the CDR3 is TGTGCCAGCAGCCCCATGGGCTATCCCACAGATACGCAGTATTTT.

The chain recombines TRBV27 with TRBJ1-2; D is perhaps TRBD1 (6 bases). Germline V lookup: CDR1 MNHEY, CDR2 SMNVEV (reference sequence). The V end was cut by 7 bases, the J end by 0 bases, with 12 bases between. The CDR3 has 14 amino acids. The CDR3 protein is CASTRTAPNYGYTF. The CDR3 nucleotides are TGTGCCAGCACACGGACAGCTCCTAACTATGGCTACACCTTC.

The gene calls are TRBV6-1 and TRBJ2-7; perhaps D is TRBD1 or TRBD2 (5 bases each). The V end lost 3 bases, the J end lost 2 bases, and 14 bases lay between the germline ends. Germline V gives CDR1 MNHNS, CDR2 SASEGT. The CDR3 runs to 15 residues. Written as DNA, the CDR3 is TGTGCCAGCAGTGATGTTCGTAGAGGGGCCTACGAGCAGTACTTC. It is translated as CASSDVRRGAYEQYF.

CDR3 region: CAISEAGTGITGELFF. The CDR3 nucleotides read TGTGCCATCAGTGAGGCGGGGACAGGGATCACCGGGGAGCTGTTTTTT. This chain joins TRBV10-3 and TRBJ2-2; 9 bases agree with TRBD1. The CDR3 runs 16 residues. CDR1 and CDR2 (germline): ENHRY, SYGVKD. The junction had 5 bases not matched to a gene; V was cut back by 2 bases and J by 4 bases.

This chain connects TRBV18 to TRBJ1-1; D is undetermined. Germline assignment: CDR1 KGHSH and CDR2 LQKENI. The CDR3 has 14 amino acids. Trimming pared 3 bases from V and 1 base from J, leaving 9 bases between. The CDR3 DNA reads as TGTGCCAGCTCACCTCAGCGAGGGAACACTGAAGCTTTCTTT. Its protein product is CASSPQRGNTEAFF.

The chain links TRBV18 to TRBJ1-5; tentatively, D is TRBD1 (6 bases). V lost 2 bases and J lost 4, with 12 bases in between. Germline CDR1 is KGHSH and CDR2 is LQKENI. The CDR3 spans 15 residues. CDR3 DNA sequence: TGTGCCAGCTCACCAGAACAGGGTGAAAATCAGCCCCAGCATTTT. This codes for CASSPEQGENQPQHF. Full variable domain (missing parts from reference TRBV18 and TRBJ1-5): NAGVMQNPRHLVRRRGQEARLRCSPMKGHSHVYWYRQLPEEGLKFMVYLQKENIIDESGMPKERFSAEFPKEGPSILRIQQVVRGDSAAYFCASSPEQGENQPQHFGDGTRLSIL.

CDR3 amino acids: CASSTGTAYEQYF. CDR3 coding DNA: TGTGCCAGCAGCACCGGGACAGCCTACGAGCAGTACTTC. This rearrangement joins TRBV7-8 to TRBJ2-7; 7 bases line up with TRBD1. There are 13 residues in the CDR3. The trim removed 5 bases at V and 2 bases at J, leaving 3 bases unmatched. From germline, CDR1 is SGHVS and CDR2 FQNEAQ.

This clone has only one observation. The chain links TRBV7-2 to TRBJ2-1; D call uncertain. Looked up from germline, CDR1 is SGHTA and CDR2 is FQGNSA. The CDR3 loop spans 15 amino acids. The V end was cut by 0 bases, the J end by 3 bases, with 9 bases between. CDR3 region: CASSLAAVIYNEQFF. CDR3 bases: TGTGCCAGCAGCTTAGCCGCGGTCATCTACAATGAGCAGTTCTTC. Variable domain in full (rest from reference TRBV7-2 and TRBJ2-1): GAGVSQSPSNKVTEKGKDVELRCDPISGHTALYWYRQSLGQGLEFLIYFQGNSAPDKSGLPSDRFSAERTGGSVSTLTIQRTQQEDSAVYLCASSLAAVIYNEQFFGPGTRLTVL.

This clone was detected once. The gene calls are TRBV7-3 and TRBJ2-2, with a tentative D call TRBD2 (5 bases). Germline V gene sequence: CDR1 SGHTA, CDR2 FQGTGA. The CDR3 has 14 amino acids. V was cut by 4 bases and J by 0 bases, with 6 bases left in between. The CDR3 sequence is CASSYGTNTGELFF. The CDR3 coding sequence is TGTGCCAGCAGCTACGGGACGAACACCGGGGAGCTGTTTTTT.

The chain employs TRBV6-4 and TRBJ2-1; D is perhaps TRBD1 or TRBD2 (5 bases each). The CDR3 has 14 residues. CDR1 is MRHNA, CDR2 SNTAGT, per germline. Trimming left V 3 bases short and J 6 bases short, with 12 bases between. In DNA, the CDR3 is TGTGCCAGCAGTGAAGAAGGTGGGGGCAATGAGCAGTTCTTC. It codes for CASSEEGGGNEQFF.

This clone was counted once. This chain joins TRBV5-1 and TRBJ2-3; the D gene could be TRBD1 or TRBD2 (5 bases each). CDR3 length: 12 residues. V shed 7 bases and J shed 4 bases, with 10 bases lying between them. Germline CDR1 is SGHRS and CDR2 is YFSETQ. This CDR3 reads CASQRGADTQYF. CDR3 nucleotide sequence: TGCGCCAGCCAGAGAGGGGCAGATACGCAGTATTTT.

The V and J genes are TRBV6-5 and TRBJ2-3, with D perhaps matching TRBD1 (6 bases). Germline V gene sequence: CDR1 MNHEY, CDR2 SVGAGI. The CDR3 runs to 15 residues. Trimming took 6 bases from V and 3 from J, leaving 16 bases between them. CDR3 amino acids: CASRPPGVGTDTQYF. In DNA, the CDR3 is TGTGCCAGCAGGCCCCCAGGGGTCGGTACAGATACGCAGTATTTT.

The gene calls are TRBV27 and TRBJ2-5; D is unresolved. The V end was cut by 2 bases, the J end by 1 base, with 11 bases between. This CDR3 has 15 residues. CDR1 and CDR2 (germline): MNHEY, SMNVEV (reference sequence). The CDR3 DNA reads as TGTGCCAGCAGTTTACGAGGTTGGGGCCAAGAGACCCAGTACTTC. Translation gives CASSLRGWGQETQYF.

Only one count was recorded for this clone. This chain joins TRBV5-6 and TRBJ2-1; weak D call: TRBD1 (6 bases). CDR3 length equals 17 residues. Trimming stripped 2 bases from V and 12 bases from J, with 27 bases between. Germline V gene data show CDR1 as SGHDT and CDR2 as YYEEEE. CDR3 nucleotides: TGTGCCAGCAGCTTCATGGGGCCGACAGGTTTCCGGGATCGGCAGTTCTTC. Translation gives CASSFMGPTGFRDRQFF.

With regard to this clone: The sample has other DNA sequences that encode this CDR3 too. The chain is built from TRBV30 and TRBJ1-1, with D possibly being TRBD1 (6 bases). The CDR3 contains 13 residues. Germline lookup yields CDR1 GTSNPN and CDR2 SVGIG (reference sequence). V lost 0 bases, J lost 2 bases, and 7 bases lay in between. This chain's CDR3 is CAWSVQGNTEAFF. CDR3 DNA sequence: TGTGCCTGGAGTGTACAGGGTAACACTGAAGCTTTCTTT.